This entry concerns a single TCR beta chain. Its specificity is unknown. Method: immunoSEQ multiplex PCR; TCRdb's copy keeps in-frame clones and lacks some. The table shows roughly 91,000 clones, with approximately 90% occurring only once. This sample stems from a study of T cell responses to AZD1222 COVID-19 vaccine. The wider study: Second-dose intervals of approximately 4 or approximately 12 weeks were pooled.

The CDR3 loop spans 13 amino acids. Germline lookup yields CDR1 MNHEY and CDR2 SVGEGT. Losses at the gene ends were 5 bases for V and 5 bases for J; bases not matched to a gene: 4. Study findings and constraints: Among vaccine-associated CD4 TCRs, coverage spanned spike, with dominance at 160-218 and 743-854. Reports say nearly half of spike-specific TCRs go after unmutated variant regions. Possibly, clonal diversity was underestimated; donors were largely white British and included more females.

This receptor was taken from an adult in good health. The chain links TRBV6-2 or TRBV6-3 to TRBJ1-2, with 8 bases lining up with TRBD1. This specimen was peripheral blood, taken on day 0 of AZD1222 vaccination. The CDR3 spells CASSPTGDYGYTF. As DNA, the CDR3 is TGTGCCAGCAGTCCGACAGGGGATTATGGCTACACCTTC.